This passage covers 32 T cell receptor beta chains from one sample sequenced in a study of blood T cell repertoires in COVID-19 (dated by TCRdb to about 2020). Library prep was done by the immunoSEQ multiplex PCR assay. The source is immuneACCESS, and TCRdb retained only in-frame sequences with V and J called. Part of the clones is not carried over; for the studies checked, unresolved V genes explain less than half of this, and the remainder is unexplained. The sample yields fewer than 450,000 clones; roughly 86% were counted once. The top ten clones comprise around 2.1% of the sample. Source material: PBMCs or T cells enriched from blood (not recorded which). These receptors were obtained from a woman aged 40 to 50 with acute COVID-19.

This chain uses TRBV9 with TRBJ2-1, with 8 bases lining up with TRBD2. Germline V gene data show CDR1 as SGDLS and CDR2 as YYNGEE. The ends lost 4 bases at V and 7 bases at J; junction bases unmatched: 13. The CDR3 spans 16 residues. CDR3 bases: TGTGCCAGCAGCCCTCCTAGAAGCGGGGGTGTGAATGAGCAGTTCTTC. This encodes CASSPPRSGGVNEQFF.

The sample holds a few counts of this clone. The chain carries TRBV2 and TRBJ1-4; 9 nucleotides align to TRBD1. This CDR3 comprises 13 residues. V gave up 10 bases and J gave up 2 bases; unmatched junction bases: 2. Germline CDR1 reads SNHLY; CDR2 reads FYNNEI. The CDR3 sequence is CATTGGTNEKLFF. The CDR3 nucleotides read TGTGCCACCACAGGGGGCACTAATGAAAAACTGTTTTTT.

The chain employs TRBV6-1 and TRBJ2-5; D possibly corresponds to TRBD2 (5 bases). Germline CDR1 is MNHNS and CDR2 is SASEGT. Trimming pared 0 bases from V and 4 bases from J, leaving 9 bases between. CDR3 length: 14 residues. The CDR3 bases are TGTGCCAGCAGTGAAGCGTACGGGATAGAGACCCAGTACTTC. Translation gives CASSEAYGIETQYF.

CDR3 DNA: TGTGCCAGCAGCCAGAGGGGGACCGGGGAGCTGTTTTTT. Protein product: CASSQRGTGELFF. This chain uses TRBV13 with TRBJ2-2, with D perhaps matching TRBD1 (6 bases). Trimming removed 5 bases at V and 5 bases at J, with 9 bases between. This CDR3 contains 13 residues. CDR1 and CDR2 from the germline V gene are PRHDT and FYEKMQ (reference sequence).

V is TRBV19 and J is TRBJ2-2; 10 nucleotides agree with TRBD2. V dropped 6 bases and J dropped 5; count of bases not matched to a gene: 6. CDR1 and CDR2 (germline): LNHDA, SQIVND (reference sequence). CDR3 size: 15 residues. The CDR3 nucleotides are TGTGCCAGTAGCGAGCGGGGGGGCTGGACCGGGGAGCTGTTTTTT. Translation gives CASSERGGWTGELFF.

This rearrangement joins TRBV6-1 to TRBJ2-7, with D possibly being TRBD1 (6 bases). CDR3 length equals 14 residues. The germline CDR1 and CDR2 sequences are MNHNS and SASEGT. Trimming took off 0 bases at V and 6 bases at J, with 12 bases between the two ends. The CDR3 loop is CASSEARQASEQYF. The CDR3 DNA sequence: TGTGCCAGCAGTGAAGCTAGACAGGCCTCCGAGCAGTACTTC.

The chain carries TRBV24-1 and TRBJ2-1; 9 bases fit TRBD2. Germline V gene data show CDR1 as KGHDR and CDR2 as SFDVKD. This CDR3 region has 14 residues. Trimming took 9 bases from V and 2 from J; bases not matched to a gene: 4. CDR3 bases: TGTGCCACCGGCGGGGGGGACCCCTACAATGAGCAGTTCTTC. The encoded protein is CATGGGDPYNEQFF.

CDR3 amino acids: CASSYSVQNQPQHF. The CDR3 DNA reads TGTGCCAGCAGTTACTCAGTACAGAATCAGCCCCAGCATTTT. The genes are TRBV6-2 or TRBV6-3 and TRBJ1-5; D is unclear. This CDR3 has 14 residues. The germline V gene encodes CDR1 MNHEY and CDR2 SVGEGT. V lost 0 bases, J lost 4 bases, and 7 bases lay in between.

The V call is TRBV29-1, the J call TRBJ1-4; a possible D gene is TRBD1 (6 bases). Germline V gene lookup returns CDR1 SQVTM and CDR2 ANQGSEA. The CDR3 has 15 residues. V was clipped by 0 bases and J by 5 bases, with 13 bases between them. CDR3 sequence (DNA): TGCAGCGTTGAAGATCTTGGACAGATAAATGAAAAACTGTTTTTT. Its translation is CSVEDLGQINEKLFF.

This clone was seen once. The J gene is TRBJ2-7, the V gene TRBV6-2 or TRBV6-3; D might be TRBD1 (6 bases). The CDR3 length is 12 residues. The V end was cut by 5 bases, the J end by 4 bases, with 9 bases between. Germline V gene data show CDR1 as MNHEY and CDR2 as SVGEGT. CDR3 region: CASSIQGYEQYF. For the CDR3, the DNA is TGTGCCAGCAGTATACAGGGATACGAGCAGTACTTC.

The rearrangement uses TRBV30 and TRBJ1-6; D may be TRBD1 (5 bases). Trimming removed 4 bases from V and 3 bases from J, with 19 bases in between. CDR3 size: 17 residues. CDR1 is GTSNPN and CDR2 is SVGIG in the germline V gene (reference sequence). CDR3 region: CAWINPRKGVYNSPLHF. CDR3 DNA sequence: TGTGCCTGGATAAACCCCAGGAAAGGGGTCTATAATTCACCCCTCCACTTT.

The chain employs TRBV7-9 and TRBJ2-7; 11 nucleotides match TRBD2. With V trimmed by 3 bases and J by 6 bases, 4 bases remained unmatched. This CDR3 region has 14 residues. Germline V gives CDR1 SEHNR, CDR2 FQNEAQ (reference sequence). CDR3: CASSFGTSGSEQYF. In nucleotides, the CDR3 is TGTGCCAGCAGCTTCGGGACTAGCGGTAGCGAGCAGTACTTC.

In its sample, this clone was seen once. The chain's CDR3 is CKIADTQYF. The CDR3 DNA sequence: TGCAAAATAGCAGATACGCAGTATTTT. The rearrangement joins TRBV20-1 to TRBJ2-3; D uncertain. The CDR3 runs to 9 residues. The germline gives CDR1 DFQATT, CDR2 SNEGSKA (reference sequence).

CDR3 nucleotide sequence: TGTGCCAGCAGTCGATATAGCAATCAGCCCCAGCATTTT. It yields the protein CASSRYSNQPQHF. This sequence joins TRBV7-8 and TRBJ1-5; no clear D. Trimming took off 6 bases at V and 0 bases at J, with 6 bases between the two ends. CDR1 is SGHVS and CDR2 is FQNEAQ in the germline V gene. CDR3 length: 13 amino acids. Using reference TRBV7-8 and TRBJ1-5 for the parts outside the CDR3, the full variable domain is GAGVSQSPRYKVAKRGQDVALRCDPISGHVSLFWYQQALGQGPEFLTYFQNEAQLDKSGLPSDRFFAERPEGSVSTLKIQRTQQEDSAVYLCASSRYSNQPQHFGDGTRLSIL.

The gene calls are TRBV15 and TRBJ1-2; 7 bases map to TRBD1. The junction had 6 bases not matched to a gene; V was cut back by 3 bases and J by 2 bases. The germline V gene has CDR1 LNHNV and CDR2 YYDKDF (reference sequence). The CDR3 length is 15 residues. CDR3 protein: CATSSTRGLNYGYTF. Written as DNA, the CDR3 is TGTGCCACCAGCAGTACAAGGGGGCTAAACTATGGCTACACCTTC.

The gene calls are TRBV5-1 and TRBJ2-7, with 8 bases matching TRBD2. The germline V gene has CDR1 SGHRS and CDR2 YFSETQ. The CDR3 is 15 amino acids. Trimming at V came to 4 bases and at J to 0 bases, leaving 6 bases not matched to a gene. The CDR3 is CASSPRGADSYEQYF. CDR3 DNA sequence: TGCGCCAGCAGCCCGCGGGGGGCAGACTCCTACGAGCAGTACTTC.

The chain links TRBV27 to TRBJ1-1; tentative D call: TRBD1 (5 bases). V was pared by 8 bases and J by 1 base, with 8 bases between. This CDR3 contains 12 residues. Germline assignment: CDR1 MNHEY and CDR2 SMNVEV (reference sequence). The DNA of the CDR3 is TGTGCCAGCCCAAGGGGGAACACTGAAGCTTTCTTT. Translated: CASPRGNTEAFF.

The J gene is TRBJ1-5, the V gene TRBV7-8; 7 nucleotides line up with TRBD1. The CDR3 has 15 amino acids. J gave up 2 bases and V 1 base, and 2 bases lay outside the gene matches. The germline V gene has CDR1 SGHVS and CDR2 FQNEAQ. CDR3 region: CASSLDRGRNQPQHF. Written as DNA, the CDR3 is TGTGCCAGCAGCTTAGACAGGGGCCGCAATCAGCCCCAGCATTTT.

This CDR3 reads CSVEEEGQVEETQYF. In nucleotides, the CDR3 is TGCAGCGTTGAAGAGGAGGGACAGGTAGAAGAGACCCAGTACTTC. The chain carries TRBV29-1 and TRBJ2-5; TRBD1 matches 8 bases. The CDR3 has 15 amino acids. Germline-derived CDR1 and CDR2 are SQVTM and ANQGSEA. J lost 3 bases, V lost 0 bases, and 6 bases had no gene match.

The chain recombines TRBV5-1 with TRBJ1-4; 8 bases match TRBD1. Germline CDR1 SGHRS, CDR2 YFSETQ. The CDR3 loop spans 18 amino acids. V trimming: 3 bases; J trimming: 0 bases; junction bases outside the gene matches: 10. In DNA form, the CDR3 reads TGCGCCAGCAGCTCCCCCACCGACAGGGGAGCAACTAATGAAAAACTGTTTTTT. Its translation is CASSSPTDRGATNEKLFF. Full variable domain (missing parts from reference TRBV5-1 and TRBJ1-4): KAGVTQTPRYLIKTRGQQVTLSCSPISGHRSVSWYQQTPGQGLQFLFEYFSETQRNKGNFPGRFSGRQFSNSRSEMNVSTLELGDSALYLCASSSPTDRGATNEKLFFGSGTQLSVL.

The V and J genes are TRBV5-1 and TRBJ1-1; possible D gene TRBD1, 5 bases. Trimming removed 0 bases from V and 5 bases from J, with 11 bases in between. The CDR3 covers 14 residues. Germline CDR1 is SGHRS and CDR2 is YFSETQ. The CDR3 loop is CASSLVVGLTEAFF. The CDR3 nucleotides read TGCGCCAGCAGCTTGGTGGTGGGGCTAACTGAAGCTTTCTTT. The variable domain in full, with the rest retrieved from reference TRBV5-1 and TRBJ1-1, is KAGVTQTPRYLIKTRGQQVTLSCSPISGHRSVSWYQQTPGQGLQFLFEYFSETQRNKGNFPGRFSGRQFSNSRSEMNVSTLELGDSALYLCASSLVVGLTEAFFGQGTRLTVV.

This clone has only one observation. The chain is built from TRBV7-9 and TRBJ2-1; TRBD1 agrees at 9 bases. V lost 6 bases, J lost 6 bases, and 6 bases stayed unmatched. The CDR3 covers 14 residues. The germline V gene has CDR1 SEHNR and CDR2 FQNEAQ (reference sequence). The CDR3 sequence: CASRIRDRANEQFF. CDR3 sequence (DNA): TGTGCCAGCAGGATCCGGGACAGGGCCAATGAGCAGTTCTTC.

The rearrangement uses TRBV11-2 and TRBJ2-7; D is unresolved. The CDR3 sequence is 12 residues long. In germline, CDR1 is SGHAT, CDR2 FQNNGV. Trimming removed 0 bases from V and 3 bases from J, with 3 bases in between. The CDR3 DNA reads TGTGCCAGCAGCTTAGATAGCTACGAGCAGTACTTC. Residues: CASSLDSYEQYF.

This clone turned up a few times. The CDR3 loop reads CASSLEGTSGYNEQFF. CDR3 DNA: TGTGCCAGCAGCTTAGAGGGGACTAGCGGGTACAATGAGCAGTTCTTC. The genes are TRBV11-3 and TRBJ2-1; 12 bases align to TRBD2. This CDR3 comprises 16 residues. The V and J ends lost 0 bases and 4 bases, in that order; junction bases with no gene match: 1. Germline assignment: CDR1 SGHNT and CDR2 YENEEA.

The rearrangement links TRBV14 to TRBJ2-7; 8 bases are a match to TRBD2. With 2 bases clipped from V and 6 bases from J, the junction kept 9 bases outside the gene matches. The CDR3 runs to 15 residues. CDR1 is SGHDN, CDR2 FVKESK, per germline. CDR3 residues: CASSQFPRGGSEQYF. The CDR3 nucleotides are TGTGCCAGCAGCCAATTTCCTCGGGGGGGGAGCGAGCAGTACTTC.

The chain recombines TRBV5-1 with TRBJ1-1, with D possibly TRBD1 on 6 matching bases. The CDR3 is 14 amino acids. Germline loops: CDR1 SGHRS, CDR2 YFSETQ. Trimming left V 4 bases short and J 7 bases short, with 17 bases between. CDR3 sequence reads: CASSGTGPTNEAFF. CDR3 in DNA: TGCGCCAGCAGCGGTACAGGGCCCACTAATGAAGCTTTCTTT.

This chain connects TRBV11-2 to TRBJ2-1; the D gene is possibly TRBD1 (6 bases). Trimming stripped 5 bases from V and 10 bases from J, with 24 bases between. CDR1 is SGHAT, CDR2 FQNNGV, per germline. This CDR3 region has 16 residues. The DNA for the CDR3 is TGTGCCAGCAGCACGCCAGTGGCAGGGGTCTTACAAGAGCAGTTCTTC. As protein: CASSTPVAGVLQEQFF.

This clone was recorded once. This chain joins TRBV27 and TRBJ1-1, with unresolved D. Germline values: CDR1 MNHEY, CDR2 SMNVEV (reference sequence). Trimming removed 5 bases at V and 2 bases at J, with 12 bases between. The CDR3 runs 14 residues. CDR3 nucleotide sequence: TGTGCCAGCAGTCGGAGGGAGAGAAACACTGAAGCTTTCTTT. Its translation: CASSRRERNTEAFF.

The chain recombines TRBV25-1 with TRBJ1-5; D gene uncertain. V was clipped by 2 bases and J by 2 bases, with 16 bases between them. The CDR3 length is 17 residues. Germline CDR1 reads MGHDK; CDR2 reads SYGVNS. The CDR3 sequence: CASSEAGGICRNQPQHF. Written as DNA, the CDR3 is TGTGCCAGCAGTGAAGCGGGAGGGATTTGTCGCAATCAGCCCCAGCATTTT. Looking up the rest from reference TRBV25-1 and TRBJ1-5 gives the full variable domain: EADIYQTPRYLVIGTGKKITLECSQTMGHDKMYWYQQDPGMELHLIHYSYGVNSTEKGDLSSESTVSRIRTEHFPLTLESARPSHTSQYLCASSEAGGICRNQPQHFGDGTRLSIL.

The chain recombines TRBV6-5 with TRBJ1-6; D is uncertain. The CDR3 is 13 residues long. Trimming took off 5 bases at V and 9 bases at J, with 11 bases between the two ends. Germline CDR1 and CDR2: MNHEY and SVGAGI. In DNA form, the CDR3 reads TGTGCCAGCAGTCTCCGCGGCGCTTCACCCCTCCACTTT. This encodes CASSLRGASPLHF.

J is TRBJ1-1 and V is TRBV5-4, with D perhaps matching TRBD1 (5 bases). There are 14 residues in the CDR3. Trimming cost V 4 bases and J 0 bases, with 10 bases left between them. Germline CDR1 SGHNT, CDR2 YYREEE (reference sequence). This chain's CDR3 is CASSPRVMNTEAFF. CDR3 DNA sequence: TGTGCCAGCAGCCCCAGGGTAATGAACACTGAAGCTTTCTTT.

V and J are TRBV30 and TRBJ1-5; 8 nucleotides agree with TRBD1. Germline V CDR1 and CDR2: GTSNPN, SVGIG (reference sequence). The CDR3 contains 14 residues. J gave up 7 bases and V 2 bases, and 7 bases lay outside the gene matches. The chain's CDR3 is CAWSPGQGRQPQHF. DNA for the CDR3: TGTGCCTGGAGTCCCGGACAGGGAAGACAGCCCCAGCATTTT.